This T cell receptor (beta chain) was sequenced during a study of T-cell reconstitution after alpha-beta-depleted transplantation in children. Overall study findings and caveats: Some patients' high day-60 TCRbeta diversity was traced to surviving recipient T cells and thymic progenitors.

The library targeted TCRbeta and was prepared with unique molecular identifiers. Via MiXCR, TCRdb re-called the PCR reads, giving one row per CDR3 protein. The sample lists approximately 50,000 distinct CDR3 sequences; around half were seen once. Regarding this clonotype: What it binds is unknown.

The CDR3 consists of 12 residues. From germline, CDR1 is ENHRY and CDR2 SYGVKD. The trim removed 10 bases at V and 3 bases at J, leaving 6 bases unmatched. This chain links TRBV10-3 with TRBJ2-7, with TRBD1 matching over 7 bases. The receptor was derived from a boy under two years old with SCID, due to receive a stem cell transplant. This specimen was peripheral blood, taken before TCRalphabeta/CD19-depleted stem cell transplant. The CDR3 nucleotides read TGTGCCACACAGGGGCTAAACTACGAGCAGTACTTC. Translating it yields CATQGLNYEQYF.